Listed here are 14 T cell receptor beta chains from one sample, sequenced in a study of T cell clusters in autoimmune cytopenias. TRB rearrangements were amplified by touch-down multiplex PCR with mixed TRB-A/B primers. Using the multiplex PCR reads, TCRdb records one entry per CDR3 protein without DNA. The sample holds roughly 6,100 distinct CDR3 sequences. TRB was amplified from about 270 ng of peripheral blood genomic DNA per sample. These data are also associated with another study on T cell repertoires in aging, cancer and after chemotherapy.

Sequencing was done on a sample of peripheral blood. These receptors originate from a human donor in good health.

This clonotype ranks as medium-sized in terms of frequency. This chain links TRBV6-2 or TRBV6-3 with TRBJ2-1; TCRdb designates TRBD2, a call that cannot be tested without DNA. Germline-derived CDR1 and CDR2 are MNHEY and SVGEGT. The CDR3 has 16 residues. The CDR3 loop is CASSYVAGGPSDEQFF.

This clonotype counts as medium-sized (0.01 to 0.1%) by frequency. The chain joins TRBV19 to TRBJ1-2; TCRdb's D call of TRBD1 is untestable without DNA. Germline CDR1 is LNHDA and CDR2 is SQIVND (reference sequence). CDR3 length equals 14 residues. The chain's CDR3 is CASSIGRQGYGYTF.

The chain has TRBV4-2 and TRBJ2-1; TCRdb's assignment of TRBD1 cannot be checked, as there is no DNA. Germline values: CDR1 LGHNA, CDR2 YNFKEQ. This CDR3 is 14 amino acids long. The CDR3 region is CASSQEAPRNEQFF.

According to its frequency, this clonotype is medium-sized. V and J are TRBV19 and TRBJ2-7; the TCRdb call, TRBD1, lacks DNA for checking. Germline V gene sequence: CDR1 LNHDA, CDR2 SQIVND (reference sequence). The CDR3 consists of 14 residues. The CDR3 is CASSMWQGGHEQYF.

Considering frequency, this clonotype is medium-sized (0.01 to 0.1%). The chain links TRBV5-5 to TRBJ2-1; TCRdb picks TRBD2, but there is no DNA to check that call. The CDR3 spans 16 residues. Germline V gene data show CDR1 as SGHKS and CDR2 as YYEKEE (reference sequence). The CDR3 here is CASSLRADSSYNEQFF.

Its frequency marks this clonotype as medium-sized. This rearrangement joins TRBV5-5 to TRBJ1-2. CDR3 length: 13 residues. Per the germline V gene, CDR1 is SGHKS and CDR2 is YYEKEE (reference sequence). CDR3 region: CASSLLTDYGYTF. Complete variable domain (other parts from reference TRBV5-5 and TRBJ1-2): DAGVTQSPTHLIKTRGQQVTLRCSPISGHKSVSWYQQVLGQGPQFIFQYYEKEERGRGNFPDRFSARQFPNYSSELNVNALLLGDSALYLCASSLLTDYGYTFGSGTRLTVV.

The chain carries TRBV7-9 and TRBJ2-2; with no DNA, the TCRdb D assignment of TRBD1 cannot be verified. CDR1 and CDR2 (germline): SEHNR, FQNEAQ (reference sequence). The CDR3 is 15 amino acids. CDR3 amino acids: CASSLNFGGAGELFF.

The chain uses TRBV7-9 and TRBJ1-2; the TCRdb D gene call, TRBD1, has no DNA to confirm it. This CDR3 spans 17 amino acids. The germline V gene encodes CDR1 SEHNR and CDR2 FQNEAQ (reference sequence). The CDR3 loop reads CASSLRHATGPWHGYTF.

The J gene is TRBJ2-5, the V gene TRBV7-2; the D call from TCRdb, TRBD1, cannot be confirmed without DNA. This CDR3 has 14 amino acids. CDR1 is SGHTA, CDR2 FQGNSA, per germline. CDR3 region: CASSLVGGVETQYF.

The chain is built from TRBV7-9 and TRBJ1-2; TCRdb names TRBD1, which stays unverified in the absence of DNA. The CDR3 runs 11 residues. Germline CDR1 and CDR2: SEHNR and FQNEAQ (reference sequence). The CDR3 is CASTGTFVSSF. Combining the CDR3 with reference TRBV7-9 and TRBJ1-2 gives the whole variable domain DTGVSQNPRHKITKRGQNVTFRCDPISEHNRLYWYRQTLGQGPEFLTYFQNEAQLEKSRLLSDRFSAERPKGSFSTLEIQRTEQGDSAMYLCASTGTFVSSFGSGTRLTVV.

The CDR3 reads CATGSVSETQYF. This rearrangement joins TRBV6-2 or TRBV6-3 to TRBJ2-5. This CDR3 contains 12 residues. Germline values: CDR1 MNHEY, CDR2 SVGEGT.

This clonotype is deemed medium-sized by its frequency. The chain has TRBV27 and TRBJ1-6. This CDR3 region has 13 residues. Germline CDR1 reads MNHEY; CDR2 reads SMNVEV (reference sequence). CDR3 amino acids: CASSVIGDSPLHF.

This chain uses TRBV20-1 with TRBJ2-5; TCRdb's D gene call, TRBD2, goes unchecked for lack of DNA. The CDR3 is made up of 14 amino acids. Germline CDR1 is DFQATT and CDR2 is SNEGSKA (reference sequence). CDR3 amino acids: CSAIASGPRETQYF.

Considering frequency, this clonotype is medium-sized (0.01 to 0.1%). The chain uses TRBV29-1 and TRBJ2-7. This CDR3 region has 11 residues. Germline CDR1 reads SQVTM; CDR2 reads ANQGSEA. The CDR3 is CSVEGGSEQYF.